This TCR beta chain was recovered during a study of regulatory T cells in long-lasting Graves disease. With iRepertoire HTBI primers and Arm-PCR of CDR3 regions, TCR beta libraries were built. A single record per CDR3 protein comes from TCRdb applying MiXCR to the multiplex PCR reads. The sample shows more than 400,000 distinct CDR3 sequences, around 15% of them seen only once. The time point here: newly diagnosed GD, antithyroid drugs for less than 3 months. Making the TCR library involved RNA that had been extracted from PBMCs. In its sample, this clonotype was seen a few times. Germline CDR1 reads LGHNA; CDR2 reads YNFKEQ. V shed 1 base and J shed 3 bases, with 9 bases lying between them. The CDR3 totals 15 residues. A further study also used this sample, focusing on T cells in Graves' hyperthyroidism and ophthalmopathy. That source notes: Exclusion criteria comprised uncontrolled infection, other autoimmune disease, pregnancy or lactation. Most thyroid clonotypes expanded above 0.001 appeared in blood too. A 13 V-J signature model discriminated ophthalmopathy versus stable hyperthyroidism.

The chain joins TRBV4-2 to TRBJ2-2, with unresolved D. The sequencing here drew on peripheral blood mononuclear cells (PBMCs), taken at new diagnosis, from a patient treated with antithyroid drugs. This TCR was recovered from a woman aged 30 to 39 with Graves disease. The CDR3 DNA reads TGTGCCAGCAGCCAAGGGTGGGCTGACACCGGGGAGCTGTTTTTT. Protein product: CASSQGWADTGELFF.